This T cell receptor (beta chain) came from a study of breast tumors, draining lymph nodes, adjacent tissues. Breast cancer patients provided tissue from their axillary draining lymph nodes. Findings of the study overall: That most tumor T cells come from lymph nodes remained unproven. Data fit most tumor T cells coming from lymph node, expanding in tumor.

TCRdb itself ran the multiplex PCR reads through MiXCR, one entry per CDR3 protein. The table has some 170,000 distinct CDR3 sequences, 33% seen once. Notes on this clonotype: The antigen is undetermined.

The TCR comes from a female donor with breast cancer. Some clones in this sample may be carry-over from other donors' samples. The material sequenced was axillary lymph node tissue.

This CDR3 reads CASSLLWGAQYF. CDR3 bases: TGTGCCAGCAGTTTATTGTGGGGGGCGCAGTACTTC. V gene TRBV28 combines with J gene TRBJ2-7; D possibly matches TRBD1 or TRBD2 (6 bases each). The CDR3 has 12 amino acids. Germline values: CDR1 MDHEN, CDR2 SYDVKM. V was clipped by 1 base and J by 9 bases, with 10 bases between them.